One and the same sample provided the 14 T cell receptor beta chains below, sequenced in a study of T cells in Graves' hyperthyroidism and ophthalmopathy. The CDR3 regions of TCR beta were amplified from RNA transcripts. The TCR CDR3 was amplified in a first-round RT-PCR using the HTBI primer set. Using its own MiXCR run on the multiplex PCR reads, TCRdb lists one record per CDR3 protein. The top ten hold approximately 54% of the sample, which has 300,000 or so distinct CDR3 sequences, 15% to 20% seen once. The sequenced material came from blood. These receptors were taken from a woman aged 45-60 years with Graves' hyperthyroidism.

The chain is built from TRBV10-3 and TRBJ1-2; maybe TRBD1 (5 bases). The CDR3 has 13 residues. CDR1 ENHRY and CDR2 SYGVKD come from the germline V gene. Trimming shortened V by 7 bases and J by 7 bases, and 16 bases separated the two germline ends. CDR3 DNA: TGTGCCATCACCGTGGGGGGGAAGGGTGGCTACACCTTC. Translation: CAITVGGKGGYTF.

At least ten counts were recorded for this clonotype. The chain carries TRBV3-1 and TRBJ1-2; D unresolved. Germline V lookup: CDR1 LGHDT, CDR2 YNNKEL (reference sequence). This CDR3 spans 15 amino acids. Trimming shortened V by 1 base and J by 7 bases, and 16 bases separated the two germline ends. Written as DNA, the CDR3 is TGTGCCAGCAGCCAAGGATATACCGGCGAGGTTGGCTACACCTTC. It is translated as CASSQGYTGEVGYTF.

This clonotype was counted ten times or more. The chain combines TRBV6-2 or TRBV6-3 with TRBJ2-7; D is undetermined. This CDR3 spans 14 amino acids. Trimming stripped 2 bases from V and 2 bases from J, with 10 bases between. CDR1 is MNHEY, CDR2 SVGEGT, per germline. Here the CDR3 DNA reads TGTGCCAGCAGTTACGTGGGTGCCCCCTACGAGCAGTACGTC. This encodes CASSYVGAPYEQYV.

This clonotype was counted ten times or more. V is TRBV5-1 and J is TRBJ1-2; D gene ambiguous. The CDR3 totals 14 residues. From germline, CDR1 is SGHRS and CDR2 YFSETQ. Between the trimmed V and J ends, which lost 1 base and 5 bases, there was a span of 12 bases. The CDR3 protein is CASSLRRDRYGYTF. CDR3 nucleotides: TGCGCCAGCAGCTTGAGGAGGGATAGGTATGGCTACACCTTC.

This clonotype turned up a few times. The chain has TRBV7-9 and TRBJ2-3, with D hard to call. Per the germline V gene, CDR1 is SEHNR and CDR2 is FQNEAQ (reference sequence). Trimming left V 4 bases short and J 6 bases short, with 11 bases between. The CDR3 totals 13 residues. CDR3 in amino acids: CASSSQLDDTQYF. CDR3 DNA sequence: TGTGCCAGCAGCTCTCAGTTGGATGATACGCAGTATTTT.

The V call is TRBV19, the J call TRBJ1-2; D gene unclear. The CDR3 loop spans 15 amino acids. V gave up 1 base and J gave up 0 bases, with 9 bases separating them. Germline CDR1 reads LNHDA; CDR2 reads SQIVND (reference sequence). CDR3: CASSIVGRSNYGYTF. The CDR3 DNA sequence: TGTGCCAGTAGTATAGTTGGAAGATCTAACTATGGCTACACCTTC.

This clonotype appeared a few times. V and J are TRBV2 and TRBJ2-4; D is perhaps TRBD2 (6 bases). V was clipped by 5 bases and J by 8 bases, with 13 bases between them. Germline V lookup: CDR1 SNHLY, CDR2 FYNNEI. This CDR3 region has 13 residues. The CDR3, as DNA: TGTGCCAGCAGTCCGGCCGCGGGGTACATTCAGTACTTC. It translates to CASSPAAGYIQYF.

The genes are TRBV9 and TRBJ1-4, with D uncertain. The ends were cut back, 0 bases at V and 0 bases at J, with 9 bases in the middle. The CDR3 totals 16 residues. Per the germline V gene, CDR1 is SGDLS and CDR2 is YYNGEE. Written as DNA, the CDR3 is TGTGCCAGCAGCGTAGGGTCAGGAGCAACTAATGAAAAACTGTTTTTT. Protein sequence: CASSVGSGATNEKLFF.

This clonotype was counted once. The missing conserved phenylalanine or tryptophan at the end of this CDR3 makes a read error likely. This chain connects TRBV19 to TRBJ1-2; D is uncertain. Germline V gene sequence: CDR1 LNHDA, CDR2 SQIVND (reference sequence). This CDR3 region has 14 residues. Trimming shortened V by 7 bases and J by 2 bases, and 14 bases separated the two germline ends. The CDR3 DNA follows: TGTGCCAGTACCCAGGCGGTTGTAAACTATGGCTACACCCTC. Its protein is CASTQAVVNYGYTL.

This clonotype was seen a few times. The J gene is TRBJ1-2, the V gene TRBV6-1; 11 bases map to TRBD1. This CDR3 has 14 amino acids. V shed 5 bases, J shed 3 bases, and the junction held 2 bases outside the gene matches. From germline, CDR1 is MNHNS and CDR2 SASEGT. As DNA, the CDR3 is TGTGCCAGCAGTTCGGGACAGGGGGACTATGGCTACACCTTC. It yields the protein CASSSGQGDYGYTF.

This sequence joins TRBV10-1 and TRBJ2-3; D gene ambiguous. Per the germline V gene, CDR1 is WNHNN and CDR2 is SYGVQD (reference sequence). V was trimmed by 4 bases and J by 1 base, leaving 12 bases between them. The CDR3 is 15 amino acids. CDR3 coding DNA: TGCGCCAGCAGTGGGCTTACAATTGGCACAGATACGCAGTATTTT. Encoded protein: CASSGLTIGTDTQYF.

This chain uses TRBV28 with TRBJ2-7, with 10 bases matching TRBD2. CDR1 is MDHEN, CDR2 SYDVKM, per germline. Losses at the gene ends were 6 bases for V and 2 bases for J; bases not matched to a gene: 4. This CDR3 is built from 14 residues. CDR3 residues: CASSWTSGTYEQYF. Written as DNA, the CDR3 is TGTGCCAGCAGCTGGACTAGCGGTACCTACGAGCAGTACTTC.

This clonotype came up a few times. The chain is built from TRBV24-1 and TRBJ2-1, with D perhaps matching TRBD1 (5 bases). Trimming removed 6 bases at V and 11 bases at J, with 10 bases between. The CDR3 length is 11 residues. In germline, CDR1 is KGHDR, CDR2 SFDVKD. As DNA, the CDR3 is TGTGCCACCAGTATTGAGGACAAGCAGTTCTTC. This codes for CATSIEDKQFF.

This clonotype was detected many times. V gene TRBV12-3 or TRBV12-4 combines with J gene TRBJ1-5; 9 bases agree with TRBD1. Trimming cost V 5 bases and J 4 bases; bases outside gene matches: 3. The CDR3 spans 14 residues. CDR3 sequence reads: CASSGGQGNQPQHF. CDR3 bases: TGTGCCAGCAGTGGGGGACAGGGAAATCAGCCCCAGCATTTT.